This T cell receptor beta chain originates from a study of blood T cells in healthy people across ages. A second PCR of 7 to 11 cycles used a sample-barcoded 5' primer and a J-beta primer mix. TCRdb recomputed calls from the 5' RACE reads with MiXCR, one row per CDR3 protein. The top ten hold approximately 4% of the sample, which has approximately 1.5 million distinct CDR3 sequences, about 45% seen once. The donors, aged about 6 to 95, were healthy Caucasians from Russia. Isolated per sample were at least 6 million PBMCs. Germline CDR1 is SGHAT and CDR2 is FQNNGV. Trimming took off 3 bases at V and 5 bases at J, with 11 bases between the two ends. This CDR3 spans 14 amino acids.

Sequences were obtained from blood. The chain links TRBV11-2 to TRBJ2-1; D is unresolved. This clonotype was obtained from a young woman in good health. The CDR3 bases are TGTGCCAGCAGCTTTCTCAGGAGAAACAATGAGCAGTTCTTC. The encoded protein is CASSFLRRNNEQFF.